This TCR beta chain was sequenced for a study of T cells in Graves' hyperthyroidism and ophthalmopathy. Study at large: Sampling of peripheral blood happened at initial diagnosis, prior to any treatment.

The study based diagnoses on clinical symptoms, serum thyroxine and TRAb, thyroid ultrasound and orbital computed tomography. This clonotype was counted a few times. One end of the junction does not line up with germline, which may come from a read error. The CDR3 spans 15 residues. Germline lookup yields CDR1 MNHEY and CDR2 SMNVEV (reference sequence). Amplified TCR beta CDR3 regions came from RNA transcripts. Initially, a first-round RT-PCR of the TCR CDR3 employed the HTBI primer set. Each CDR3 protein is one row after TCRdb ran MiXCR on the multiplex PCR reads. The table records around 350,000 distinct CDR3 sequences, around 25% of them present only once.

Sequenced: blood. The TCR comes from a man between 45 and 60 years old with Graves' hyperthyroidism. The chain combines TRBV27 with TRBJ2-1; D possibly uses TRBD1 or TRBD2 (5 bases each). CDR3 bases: TGTGCCAGCAGTTTCTCGGGGACCCTTTACAATGAGCGGTTCTTC. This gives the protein CASSFSGTLYNERFF.